These T cell receptor beta chains were read from a single sample in a study of T cell clones after liver transplantation. Sequencing used immunoSEQ multiplex PCR; TCRdb keeps in-frame clones, though not all of them. The sample includes about 99,000 clones, about 81% of them seen just once. The specimen comprised CD4+ T cells from blood, sampled around 50 months after liver transplant. The receptors stem from a human patient who received a liver transplant. Some T cells may possibly be graft donor cells. The CDR3 runs from the conserved cysteine through the conserved F or W. The D gene is left open where the match is weak. Clone size is shown for a subset of rows, as once, few, many or a class of expanded clone.

D,J,V,size,DNA,CDR3
-,TRBJ2-3,TRBV7-9,-,TGTGCCAGCAGCTTAGCGCGTGGGGATACGCAGTATTTT,CASSLARGDTQYF
-,TRBJ2-7,TRBV28,-,TGTGCCAGCCCACCTACAGGGACCCACACCTACGAGCAGTACTTC,CASPPTGTHTYEQYF
TRBD1,TRBJ1-1,TRBV2,once,TGTGCCAGCAAGGGACAGGGGGTTCGGACTGAAGCTTTCTTT,CASKGQGVRTEAFF
-,TRBJ2-7,TRBV25-1,-,TGTGCCAGCAGCTCACAGGGCTACGAGCAGTACTTC,CASSSQGYEQYF
TRBD1,TRBJ2-1,TRBV5-4,-,TGTGCCAGCAGCTTGGGACAGGGAGCCAATGAGCAGTTCTTC,CASSLGQGANEQFF
-,TRBJ1-1,TRBV11-1,-,TGTGCCAGCAGCTTCTCAGGGAACACTGAAGCTTTCTTT,CASSFSGNTEAFF
-,TRBJ2-7,TRBV27,-,TGTGCCAGCAAAGGGACAAGATACGAGCAGTACTTC,CASKGTRYEQYF
TRBD2,TRBJ2-5,TRBV28,-,TGTGCCAGCAGTTTTGGTAGCGGGACCCAAGAGACCCAGTACTTC,CASSFGSGTQETQYF
-,TRBJ2-3,TRBV7-3,once,TGTGCCAGCAGCTTAGGTCCGAGAGGGAGCACAGATACGCAGTATTTT,CASSLGPRGSTDTQYF
-,TRBJ1-5,TRBV5-1,-,TGCGCCAGCAGCTTGGGGTGGGATCAGCCCCAGCATTTT,CASSLGWDQPQHF
TRBD2,TRBJ2-5,TRBV28,once,TGTGCCAGCACTTTAGCGGGAGGCCAAGAGACCCAGTACTTC,CASTLAGGQETQYF
TRBD2,TRBJ2-1,TRBV2,-,TGTGCCAGCAGTGCCCTAGCGGGAGGCCGCCGGACGCCAGAGCAGTTCTTC,CASSALAGGRRTPEQFF
-,TRBJ2-1,TRBV6-5,-,TGTGCCAGCAACTCCGGTGGTCGGGACTACAATGAGCAGTTCTTC,CASNSGGRDYNEQFF
-,TRBJ2-3,TRBV20-1,-,TGCAGTGTCGTTAGCACAGATACGCAGTATTTT,CSVVSTDTQYF
-,TRBJ2-3,TRBV5-4,-,TGTGCCAGCAGCTCGGACGGAGTTAGCACAGATACGCAGTATTTT,CASSSDGVSTDTQYF
-,TRBJ1-6,TRBV9,-,TGTGCCAGCAGCCCAGCGGTGGGGGCCAATTCACCCCTCCACTTT,CASSPAVGANSPLHF
-,TRBJ1-4,TRBV7-9,-,TGTGCCAGCAGCCAACACAGTGCAACTAATGAAAAACTGTTTTTT,CASSQHSATNEKLFF
TRBD2,TRBJ2-3,TRBV19,few,TGTGCCAGTAGTCCGGCGGGGGAGAGCACAGATACGCAGTATTTT,CASSPAGESTDTQYF
TRBD2,TRBJ2-3,TRBV7-2,-,TGTGCCAGCAGCCCACCGGGACTAGCGGGAGGCACAGATACGCAGTATTTT,CASSPPGLAGGTDTQYF
-,TRBJ1-2,TRBV5-8,-,TGTGCCAGCAGCTTGGGGCCTCTCGCTGGCTACACCTTC,CASSLGPLAGYTF
-,TRBJ2-7,TRBV9,-,TGTGCCAGCAGCGTAGGGGATCAGGGCGACTACGAGCAGTACTTC,CASSVGDQGDYEQYF
TRBD1,TRBJ2-2,TRBV18,-,TGTGCCAGCTCACCCGACAGGGGGGGCACCGGGGAGCTGTTTTTT,CASSPDRGGTGELFF
TRBD2,TRBJ2-2,TRBV11-2,-,TGTGCCAGCAGTGTGGGAGGGGCCGGGGAGCTGTTTTTT,CASSVGGAGELFF
-,TRBJ2-5,TRBV4-2,-,TGTGCCAGCAGCCCACAGGGGGGGGAGACCCAGTACTTC,CASSPQGGETQYF
-,TRBJ1-2,TRBV28,-,TGTGCCAGCAGTTTATTTCGCCAGGGTTCGGCTGGCTACACCTTC,CASSLFRQGSAGYTF
-,TRBJ2-2,TRBV10-1,-,TGCGCCAGCAGTGTTCTAGCTCCGGGGACCGGGGAGCTGTTTTTT,CASSVLAPGTGELFF
TRBD2,TRBJ2-1,TRBV7-9,-,TGTGCCAGCAGCCCAGGGACTAGCGGGAGAGCCTACAATGAGCAGTTCTTC,CASSPGTSGRAYNEQFF
-,TRBJ1-6,TRBV28,-,TGTGCCAGCAGTCCAAATATGAATTATAATTCACCCCTCCACTTT,CASSPNMNYNSPLHF
-,TRBJ2-1,TRBV5-1,-,TGCGCCAGCAGCTTGGCGGGGGCTTCCTCCTACAATGAGCAGTTCTTC,CASSLAGASSYNEQFF
-,TRBJ1-3,TRBV11-2,-,TGTGCCAGCAGCTTAGGAAGGAGCAGGGGAGTACCTGGAAACACCATATATTTT,CASSLGRSRGVPGNTIYF
TRBD2,TRBJ2-4,TRBV6-1,once,TGTGCCATCCTAGCGGGGGGAAGGGCCAAAAACATTCAGTACTTC,CAILAGGRAKNIQYF
-,TRBJ2-3,TRBV19,few,TGTGCCAGTAGTGCCTCCAGCGGGAGCACAGATACGCAGTATTTT,CASSASSGSTDTQYF
TRBD1,TRBJ2-5,TRBV7-2,-,TGTGCCAGCAGCTTGAGACAGGGGGGAGAGACCCAGTACTTC,CASSLRQGGETQYF
TRBD1,TRBJ1-1,TRBV6-5,once,TGTGCCAGCAAGGGTCTCCCAGGGGGGAGTGAAGCTTTCTTT,CASKGLPGGSEAFF
-,TRBJ1-6,TRBV4-3,-,TGCGCCAGCAGCCAAGGCGGACGGACCGGCCTCCACTTT,CASSQGGRTGLHF
TRBD1,TRBJ1-4,TRBV19,-,TGTGCCAGTAGTACGACAGGGCTTAATGAAAAACTGTTTTTT,CASSTTGLNEKLFF
-,TRBJ2-5,TRBV28,-,TGTGCCAGCCCACCGCCTACCGGGAGCGGTATGCAAGAGACCCAGTACTTC,CASPPPTGSGMQETQYF
-,TRBJ1-6,TRBV7-2,-,TGTGCCAGCAGCTTTAACAGGGACAATTCACCCCTCCACTTT,CASSFNRDNSPLHF
-,TRBJ2-7,TRBV6-5,-,TGTGCCACCCGTGGAGGGGGCGGCCCCTACGAGCAGTACTTC,CATRGGGGPYEQYF
TRBD1,TRBJ1-1,TRBV6-5,-,TGTGCCGGCAGTTACTTGCAGGGGGCGTCTGAAGCTTTCTTT,CAGSYLQGASEAFF
TRBD1,TRBJ2-3,TRBV11-3,-,TGTGCCAGCAGCTTGGGACAGAGCACAGATACGCAGTATTTT,CASSLGQSTDTQYF
-,TRBJ1-1,TRBV30,-,TGTGCCTGGAAGAGGGCGAGGGACACTGAAGCTTTCTTT,CAWKRARDTEAFF
-,TRBJ2-5,TRBV11-1,-,TGTGCCAGCAGTCTTAGGAGCAAGACCCAGTACTTC,CASSLRSKTQYF
TRBD2,TRBJ2-7,TRBV19,-,TGTGCCAGTAGCCGGGGACTAGCGGGACTCTCAACCTACGAGCAGTACTTC,CASSRGLAGLSTYEQYF
-,TRBJ1-4,TRBV6-7,-,TGTGCCAGCAGTTACATGAACCGAAGAAAACTGTTTTTT,CASSYMNRRKLFF